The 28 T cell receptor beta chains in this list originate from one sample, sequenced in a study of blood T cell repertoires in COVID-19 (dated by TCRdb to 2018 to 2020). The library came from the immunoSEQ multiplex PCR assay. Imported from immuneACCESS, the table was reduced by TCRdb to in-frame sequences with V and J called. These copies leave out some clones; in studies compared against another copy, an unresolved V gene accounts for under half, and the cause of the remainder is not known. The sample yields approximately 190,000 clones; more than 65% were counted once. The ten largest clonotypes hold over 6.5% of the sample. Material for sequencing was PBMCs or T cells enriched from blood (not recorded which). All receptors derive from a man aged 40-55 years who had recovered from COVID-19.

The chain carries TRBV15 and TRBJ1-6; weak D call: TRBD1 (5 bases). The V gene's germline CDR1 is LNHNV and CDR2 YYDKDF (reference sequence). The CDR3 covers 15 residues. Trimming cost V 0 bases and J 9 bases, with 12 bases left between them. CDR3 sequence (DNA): TGTGCCACCAGCAGAGAGCAGGGATCGGGTTCACCCCTCCACTTT. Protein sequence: CATSREQGSGSPLHF.

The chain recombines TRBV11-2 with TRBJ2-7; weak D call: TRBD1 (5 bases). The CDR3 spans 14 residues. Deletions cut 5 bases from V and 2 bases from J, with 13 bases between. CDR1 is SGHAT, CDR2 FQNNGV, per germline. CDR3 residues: CASSLLVGAYEQYF. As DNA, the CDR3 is TGTGCCAGCAGCCTCCTCGTAGGGGCCTACGAGCAGTACTTC.

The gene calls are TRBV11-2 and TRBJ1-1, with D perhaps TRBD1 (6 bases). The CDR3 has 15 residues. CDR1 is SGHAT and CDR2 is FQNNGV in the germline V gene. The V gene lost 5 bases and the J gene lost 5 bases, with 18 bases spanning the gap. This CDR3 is CASSINRDTRTEAFF. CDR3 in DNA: TGTGCCAGCAGCATAAACCGGGACACCCGGACTGAAGCTTTCTTT.

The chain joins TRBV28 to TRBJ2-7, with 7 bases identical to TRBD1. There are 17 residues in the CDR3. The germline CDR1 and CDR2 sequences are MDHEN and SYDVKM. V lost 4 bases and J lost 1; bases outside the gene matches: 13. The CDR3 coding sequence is TGTGCCAGCAGTTCAAGCTTCGGACAGGTGGTGTCCTACGAGCAGTACTTC. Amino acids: CASSSSFGQVVSYEQYF. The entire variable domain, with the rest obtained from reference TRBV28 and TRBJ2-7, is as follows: DVKVTQSSRYLVKRTGEKVFLECVQDMDHENMFWYRQDPGLGLRLIYFSYDVKMKEKGDIPEGYSVSREKKERFSLILESASTNQTSMYLCASSSSFGQVVSYEQYFGPGTRLTVT.

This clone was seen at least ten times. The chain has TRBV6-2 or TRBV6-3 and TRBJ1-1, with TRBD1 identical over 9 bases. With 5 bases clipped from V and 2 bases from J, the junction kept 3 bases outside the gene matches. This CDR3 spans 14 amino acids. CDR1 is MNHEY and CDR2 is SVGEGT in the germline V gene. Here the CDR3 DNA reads TGTGCCAGCAGTCGACAGGGGGTTAACACTGAAGCTTTCTTT. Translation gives CASSRQGVNTEAFF.

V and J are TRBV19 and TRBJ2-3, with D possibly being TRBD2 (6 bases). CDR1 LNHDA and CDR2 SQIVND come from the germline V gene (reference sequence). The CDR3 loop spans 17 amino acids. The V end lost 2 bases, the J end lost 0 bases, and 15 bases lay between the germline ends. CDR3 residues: CASSIMGLTSSTDTQYF. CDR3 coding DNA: TGTGCCAGTAGTATAATGGGACTTACATCTAGCACAGATACGCAGTATTTT.

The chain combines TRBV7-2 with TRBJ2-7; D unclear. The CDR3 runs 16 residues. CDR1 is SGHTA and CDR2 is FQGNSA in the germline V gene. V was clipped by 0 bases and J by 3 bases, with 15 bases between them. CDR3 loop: CASSLAFADSDYEQYF. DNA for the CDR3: TGTGCCAGCAGCTTAGCGTTTGCGGATTCGGACTACGAGCAGTACTTC.

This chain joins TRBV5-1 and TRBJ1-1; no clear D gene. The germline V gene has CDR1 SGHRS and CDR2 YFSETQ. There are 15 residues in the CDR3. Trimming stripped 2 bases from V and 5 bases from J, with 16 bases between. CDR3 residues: CASSLSSGFETEAFF. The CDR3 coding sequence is TGCGCCAGCAGCTTAAGTTCGGGGTTCGAAACTGAAGCTTTCTTT. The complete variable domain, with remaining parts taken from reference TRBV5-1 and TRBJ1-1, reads KAGVTQTPRYLIKTRGQQVTLSCSPISGHRSVSWYQQTPGQGLQFLFEYFSETQRNKGNFPGRFSGRQFSNSRSEMNVSTLELGDSALYLCASSLSSGFETEAFFGQGTRLTVV.

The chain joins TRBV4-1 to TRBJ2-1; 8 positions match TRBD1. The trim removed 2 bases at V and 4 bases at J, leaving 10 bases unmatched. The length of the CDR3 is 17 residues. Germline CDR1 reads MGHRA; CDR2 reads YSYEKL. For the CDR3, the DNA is TGCGCCAGCAGCCAATCCACAGGGGGTTTTCGTTACAATGAGCAGTTCTTC. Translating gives CASSQSTGGFRYNEQFF.

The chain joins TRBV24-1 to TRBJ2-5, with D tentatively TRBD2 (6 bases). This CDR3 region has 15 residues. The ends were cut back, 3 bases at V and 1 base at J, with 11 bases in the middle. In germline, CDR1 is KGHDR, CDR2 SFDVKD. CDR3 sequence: CATSDRRERQETQYF. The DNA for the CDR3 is TGTGCCACCAGTGATAGGAGGGAACGCCAAGAGACCCAGTACTTC.

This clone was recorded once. CDR3 nucleotide sequence: TGTGCCATCTCGGCAGGGGCCTCACCCCTCCACTTT. Protein sequence: CAISAGASPLHF. V gene TRBV10-3 combines with J gene TRBJ1-6, with D possibly TRBD1 on 6 matching bases. V was cut by 8 bases and J by 10 bases, with 12 bases left in between. This CDR3 is 12 amino acids long. Germline V lookup: CDR1 ENHRY, CDR2 SYGVKD.

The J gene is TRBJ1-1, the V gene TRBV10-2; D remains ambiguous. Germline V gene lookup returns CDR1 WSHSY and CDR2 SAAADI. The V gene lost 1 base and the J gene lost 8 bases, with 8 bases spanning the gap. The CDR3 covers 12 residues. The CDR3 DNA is TGCGCCAGCAGTGAGTGGCGGTACGAAGCTTTCTTT. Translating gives CASSEWRYEAFF.

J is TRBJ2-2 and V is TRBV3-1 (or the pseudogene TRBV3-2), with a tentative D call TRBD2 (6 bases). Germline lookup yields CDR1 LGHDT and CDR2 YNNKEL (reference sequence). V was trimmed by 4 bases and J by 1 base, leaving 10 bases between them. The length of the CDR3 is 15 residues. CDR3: CASSRGTQNTGELFF. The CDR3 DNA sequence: TGTGCCAGCAGCCGCGGGACCCAGAACACCGGGGAGCTGTTTTTT.

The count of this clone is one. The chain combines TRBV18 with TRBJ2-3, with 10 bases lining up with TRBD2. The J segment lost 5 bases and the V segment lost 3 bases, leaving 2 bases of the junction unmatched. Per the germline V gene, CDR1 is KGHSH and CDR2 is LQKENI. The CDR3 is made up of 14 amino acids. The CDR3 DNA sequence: TGTGCCAGCTCACCCGGACTAGCGGAAGATACGCAGTATTTT. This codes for CASSPGLAEDTQYF.

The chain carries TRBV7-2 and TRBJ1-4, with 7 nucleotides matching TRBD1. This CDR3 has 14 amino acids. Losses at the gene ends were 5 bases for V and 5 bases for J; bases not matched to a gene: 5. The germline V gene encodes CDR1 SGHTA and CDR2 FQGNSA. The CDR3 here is CASSRDSVNEKLFF. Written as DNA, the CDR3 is TGTGCCAGCAGCCGGGACAGCGTCAATGAAAAACTGTTTTTT.

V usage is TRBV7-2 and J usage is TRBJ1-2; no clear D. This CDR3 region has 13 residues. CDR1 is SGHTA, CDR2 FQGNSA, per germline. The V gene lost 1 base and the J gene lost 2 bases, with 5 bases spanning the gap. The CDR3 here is CASSLGGNYGYTF. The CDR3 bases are TGTGCCAGCAGCTTAGGAGGAAACTATGGCTACACCTTC. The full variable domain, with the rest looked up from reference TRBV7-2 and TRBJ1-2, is GAGVSQSPSNKVTEKGKDVELRCDPISGHTALYWYRQSLGQGLEFLIYFQGNSAPDKSGLPSDRFSAERTGGSVSTLTIQRTQQEDSAVYLCASSLGGNYGYTFGSGTRLTVV.

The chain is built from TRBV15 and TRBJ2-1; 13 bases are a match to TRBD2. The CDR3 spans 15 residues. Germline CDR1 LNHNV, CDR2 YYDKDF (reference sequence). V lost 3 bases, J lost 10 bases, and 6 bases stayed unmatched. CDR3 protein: CATSRTSGGRGEQFF. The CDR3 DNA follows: TGTGCCACCAGCAGGACTAGCGGGGGGCGCGGCGAGCAGTTCTTC. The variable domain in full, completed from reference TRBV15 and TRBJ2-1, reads DAMVIQNPRYQVTQFGKPVTLSCSQTLNHNVMYWYQQKSSQAPKLLFHYYDKDFNNEADTPDNFQSRRPNTSFCFLDIRSPGLGDTAMYLCATSRTSGGRGEQFFGPGTRLTVL.

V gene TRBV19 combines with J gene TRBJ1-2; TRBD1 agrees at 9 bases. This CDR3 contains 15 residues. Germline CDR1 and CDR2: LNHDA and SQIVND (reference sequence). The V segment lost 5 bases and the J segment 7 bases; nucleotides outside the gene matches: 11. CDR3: CASSAHPGQGSGYTF. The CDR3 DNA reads TGTGCCAGTAGTGCCCACCCGGGACAGGGCTCTGGCTACACCTTC.

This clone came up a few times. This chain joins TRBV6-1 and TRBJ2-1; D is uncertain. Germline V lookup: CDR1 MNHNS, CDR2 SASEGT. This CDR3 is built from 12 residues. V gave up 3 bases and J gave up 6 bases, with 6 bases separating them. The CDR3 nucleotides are TGTGCCAGCAGTGACAGGTTCAATGAGCAGTTCTTC. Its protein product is CASSDRFNEQFF.

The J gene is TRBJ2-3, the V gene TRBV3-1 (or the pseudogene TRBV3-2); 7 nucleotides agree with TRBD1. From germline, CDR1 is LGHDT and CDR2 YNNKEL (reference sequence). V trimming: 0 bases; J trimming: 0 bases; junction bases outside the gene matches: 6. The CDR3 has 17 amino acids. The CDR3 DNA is TGTGCCAGCAGCCAAGATAGAGGGACAGCTAGCACAGATACGCAGTATTTT. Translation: CASSQDRGTASTDTQYF.

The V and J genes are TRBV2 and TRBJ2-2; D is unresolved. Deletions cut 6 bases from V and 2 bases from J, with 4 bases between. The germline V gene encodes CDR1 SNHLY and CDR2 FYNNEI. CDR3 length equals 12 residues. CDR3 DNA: TGTGCCAGCAGCAAAAACACCGGGGAGCTGTTTTTT. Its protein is CASSKNTGELFF. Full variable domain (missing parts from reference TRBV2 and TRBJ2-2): EPEVTQTPSHQVTQMGQEVILRCVPISNHLYFYWYRQILGQKVEFLVSFYNNEISEKSEIFDDQFSVERPDGSNFTLKIRSTKLEDSAMYFCASSKNTGELFFGEGSRLTVL.

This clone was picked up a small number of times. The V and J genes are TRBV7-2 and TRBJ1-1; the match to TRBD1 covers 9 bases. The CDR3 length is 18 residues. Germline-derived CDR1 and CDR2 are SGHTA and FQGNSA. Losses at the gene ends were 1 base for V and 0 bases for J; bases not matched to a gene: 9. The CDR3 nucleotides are TGTGCCAGCAGCTTAGTGATAACAGGGGGCCTCATGAACACTGAAGCTTTCTTT. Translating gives CASSLVITGGLMNTEAFF.

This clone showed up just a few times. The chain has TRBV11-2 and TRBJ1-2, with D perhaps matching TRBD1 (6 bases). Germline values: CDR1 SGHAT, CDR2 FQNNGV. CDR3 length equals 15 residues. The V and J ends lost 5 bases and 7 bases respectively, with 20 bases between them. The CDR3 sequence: CASSPLQGRVSGYTF. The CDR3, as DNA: TGTGCCAGCAGCCCCTTACAGGGAAGGGTCTCTGGCTACACCTTC.

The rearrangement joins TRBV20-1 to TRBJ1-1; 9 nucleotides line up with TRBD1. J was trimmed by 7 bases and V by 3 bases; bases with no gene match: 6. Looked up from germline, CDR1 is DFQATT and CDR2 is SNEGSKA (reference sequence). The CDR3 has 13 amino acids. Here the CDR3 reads CSASPGTGLEAFF. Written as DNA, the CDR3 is TGCAGTGCTAGTCCCGGGACAGGGCTTGAAGCTTTCTTT.

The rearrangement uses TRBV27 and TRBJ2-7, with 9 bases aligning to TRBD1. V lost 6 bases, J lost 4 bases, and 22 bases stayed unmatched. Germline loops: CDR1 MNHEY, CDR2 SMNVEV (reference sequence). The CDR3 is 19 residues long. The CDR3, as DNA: TGTGCCAGCAGCATACAGGGGGCGCGGACGGGGTCACGGAAATACGAGCAGTACTTC. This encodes CASSIQGARTGSRKYEQYF.

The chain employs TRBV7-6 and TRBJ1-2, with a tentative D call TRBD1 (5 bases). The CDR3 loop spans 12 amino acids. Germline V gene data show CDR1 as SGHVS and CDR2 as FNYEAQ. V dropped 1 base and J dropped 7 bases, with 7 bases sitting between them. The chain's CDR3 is CASSLVQVGYTF. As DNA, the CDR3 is TGTGCCAGCAGCTTAGTACAGGTTGGCTACACCTTC.

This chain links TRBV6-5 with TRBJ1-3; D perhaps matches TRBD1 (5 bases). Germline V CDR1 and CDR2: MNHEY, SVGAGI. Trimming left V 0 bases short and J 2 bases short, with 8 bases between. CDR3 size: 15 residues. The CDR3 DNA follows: TGTGCCAGCAGTTACTCCAGGGATACTGGAAACACCATATATTTT. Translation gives CASSYSRDTGNTIYF.

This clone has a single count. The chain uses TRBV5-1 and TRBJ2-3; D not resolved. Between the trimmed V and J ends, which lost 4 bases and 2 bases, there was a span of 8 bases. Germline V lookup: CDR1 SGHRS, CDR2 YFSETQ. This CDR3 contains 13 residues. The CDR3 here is CASSPENTDTQYF. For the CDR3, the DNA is TGCGCCAGCAGCCCAGAAAACACAGATACGCAGTATTTT.